One sample yielded the 32 T cell receptor beta chains listed below, sequenced in a study of blood T cell repertoires in COVID-19. Generated by immunoSEQ multiplex PCR, the TCRdb table keeps only in-frame clones and is missing some. The data show more than 140,000 clones, roughly 84% seen once. Sequenced input: peripheral blood. The receptor set was obtained from a woman between 55 and 75 years old with acute or convalescent COVID-19.

The rearrangement uses TRBV29-1 and TRBJ1-1; perhaps TRBD1 as D (6 bases). The CDR3 loop spans 13 amino acids. Looked up from germline, CDR1 is SQVTM and CDR2 is ANQGSEA. The V end lost 5 bases, the J end lost 1 base, and 11 bases lay between the germline ends. The CDR3 region has the DNA TGCAGCGTTCTCGTAGGGGGGAACACTGAAGCTTTCTTT. Translation: CSVLVGGNTEAFF. The full variable domain, rest sourced from reference TRBV29-1 and TRBJ1-1, is SAVISQKPSRDICQRGTSLTIQCQVDSQVTMMFWYRQQPGQSLTLIATANQGSEATYESGFVIDKFPISRPNLTFSTLTVSNMSPEDSSIYLCSVLVGGNTEAFFGQGTRLTVV.

The sample holds one count of this clone. The V call is TRBV5-1, the J call TRBJ2-5; 7 positions agree with TRBD2. The germline V gene encodes CDR1 SGHRS and CDR2 YFSETQ. V lost 0 bases, J lost 3 bases, and 8 bases stayed unmatched. This CDR3 has 16 amino acids. CDR3 region: CASSLGGVAGKETQYF. The CDR3 bases are TGCGCCAGCAGCTTGGGAGGGGTAGCGGGTAAAGAGACCCAGTACTTC. Drawing the rest from reference TRBV5-1 and TRBJ2-5, the complete variable domain is KAGVTQTPRYLIKTRGQQVTLSCSPISGHRSVSWYQQTPGQGLQFLFEYFSETQRNKGNFPGRFSGRQFSNSRSEMNVSTLELGDSALYLCASSLGGVAGKETQYFGPGTRLLVL.

The chain carries TRBV19 and TRBJ1-2, with D possibly TRBD1 on 5 matching bases. The V end lost 5 bases, the J end lost 2 bases, and 15 bases lay between the germline ends. The CDR3 runs 15 residues. Germline V lookup: CDR1 LNHDA, CDR2 SQIVND (reference sequence). The CDR3 region is CASSGNRFSNYGYTF. CDR3 DNA sequence: TGTGCCAGTAGTGGAAACAGGTTTTCCAACTATGGCTACACCTTC. Full variable domain (missing parts from reference TRBV19 and TRBJ1-2): DGGITQSPKYLFRKEGQNVTLSCEQNLNHDAMYWYRQDPGQGLRLIYYSQIVNDFQKGDIAEGYSVSREKKESFPLTVTSAQKNPTAFYLCASSGNRFSNYGYTFGSGTRLTVV.

V gene TRBV3-1 (or the pseudogene TRBV3-2) combines with J gene TRBJ2-5; TRBD2 agrees at 12 bases. Trimming at V came to 2 bases and at J to 1 base, leaving 14 bases not matched to a gene. CDR1 and CDR2 (germline): LGHDT, YNNKEL (reference sequence). This CDR3 has 20 amino acids. The CDR3 nucleotides read TGTGCCAGCAGCCAAAGCCTAGCGGGGGGGAAATTGGCAACCCAAGAGACCCAGTACTTC. This codes for CASSQSLAGGKLATQETQYF.

This clone came up once. The V call is TRBV19, the J call TRBJ2-1; 8 bases line up with TRBD2. The trim removed 3 bases at V and 2 bases at J, leaving 0 bases unmatched. Germline CDR1 and CDR2: LNHDA and SQIVND (reference sequence). This CDR3 comprises 14 residues. In nucleotides, the CDR3 is TGTGCCAGTAGTATCGGGGGGGCCTACAATGAGCAGTTCTTC. As protein: CASSIGGAYNEQFF.

The V gene is TRBV10-3, the J gene TRBJ2-7; the D gene is possibly TRBD1 (6 bases). CDR3 size: 13 residues. The germline V gene has CDR1 ENHRY and CDR2 SYGVKD. The V and J ends lost 2 bases and 3 bases respectively, with 8 bases between them. The CDR3 nucleotides are TGTGCCATCAGTGAGGCCAGGGGCTACGAGCAGTACTTC. Protein product: CAISEARGYEQYF.

J is TRBJ2-1 and V is TRBV4-1, with 11 bases that match TRBD2. Germline assignment: CDR1 MGHRA and CDR2 YSYEKL. Unmatched junction bases numbered 8, after V lost 2 bases and J lost 8 bases. This CDR3 is 16 amino acids long. CDR3 loop: CASSQTGSSGGHEQFF. The CDR3, as DNA: TGCGCCAGCAGCCAAACTGGCTCTAGCGGGGGGCATGAGCAGTTCTTC.

The rearrangement links TRBV11-3 to TRBJ2-5, with 9 nucleotides matching TRBD2. The CDR3 covers 20 residues. Trimming cost V 4 bases and J 0 bases; bases outside gene matches: 18. Germline CDR1 and CDR2: SGHNT and YENEEA. The DNA for the CDR3 is TGTGCCAGCAGCTCACCTTGGGGAGCGGGGGGACCGCCGTACCAAGAGACCCAGTACTTC. This sequence encodes CASSSPWGAGGPPYQETQYF.

The chain combines TRBV6-5 with TRBJ1-2; a weak D match, TRBD1 (5 bases). This CDR3 spans 12 amino acids. With 4 bases removed from V and 4 bases from J, the gap between germline ends came to 7 bases. CDR1 is MNHEY and CDR2 is SVGAGI in the germline V gene. CDR3 bases: TGTGCCAGCAGTTCTGACAGCTATGGCTACACCTTC. Translated, it gives CASSSDSYGYTF.

The chain recombines TRBV14 with TRBJ2-3; 9 bases are shared with TRBD2. V lost 0 bases and J lost 4; bases outside the gene matches: 14. The CDR3 extends over 19 amino acids. Germline V gene lookup returns CDR1 SGHDN and CDR2 FVKESK. The CDR3 protein is CASSQDPAGGPSVADTQYF. The CDR3 nucleotides read TGTGCCAGCAGCCAAGATCCGGCGGGGGGGCCGTCCGTTGCAGATACGCAGTATTTT.

The chain carries TRBV30 and TRBJ1-2; 7 nucleotides agree with TRBD1. The trim removed 5 bases at V and 1 base at J, leaving 4 bases unmatched. This CDR3 comprises 13 residues. Germline assignment: CDR1 GTSNPN and CDR2 SVGIG (reference sequence). Written as DNA, the CDR3 is TGTGCCTGGGCCCGGGACAGTAACTATGGCTACACCTTC. This encodes CAWARDSNYGYTF.

This clone was recorded only once. This CDR3 reads CASTKDRRGYGYTF. CDR3 nucleotide sequence: TGTGCCAGCACTAAGGACAGGAGGGGCTATGGCTACACCTTC. The chain joins TRBV2 to TRBJ1-2; 7 bases match TRBD1. This CDR3 has 14 amino acids. With 7 bases clipped from V and 4 bases from J, the junction kept 9 bases outside the gene matches. Per the germline V gene, CDR1 is SNHLY and CDR2 is FYNNEI. Full variable domain (missing parts from reference TRBV2 and TRBJ1-2): EPEVTQTPSHQVTQMGQEVILRCVPISNHLYFYWYRQILGQKVEFLVSFYNNEISEKSEIFDDQFSVERPDGSNFTLKIRSTKLEDSAMYFCASTKDRRGYGYTFGSGTRLTVV.

The chain carries TRBV10-3 and TRBJ2-7; perhaps TRBD1 as D (5 bases). This CDR3 comprises 13 residues. V was clipped by 2 bases and J by 3 bases, with 8 bases between them. Looked up from germline, CDR1 is ENHRY and CDR2 is SYGVKD. The CDR3 sequence: CAISERQGYEQYF. The CDR3 bases are TGTGCCATCAGTGAGCGGCAGGGCTACGAGCAGTACTTC.

Concerning this clone: Mismatch with germline at one junction end may stem from a read error. The chain joins TRBV7-7 to TRBJ1-3, with 8 bases lining up with TRBD1. This CDR3 contains 16 residues. Germline V gives CDR1 SSHAT, CDR2 FNYEAQ (reference sequence). The CDR3 loop reads CASSLDRGPYGNTIYF. The CDR3 nucleotides read TGTGCTAGCAGCTTAGACAGGGGCCCCTATGGAAACACCATATATTTT. The whole variable domain, remainder taken from reference TRBV7-7 and TRBJ1-3, is GAGVSQSPRYKVTKRGQDVTLRCDPISSHATLYWYQQALGQGPEFLTYFNYEAQPDKSGLPSDRFSAERPEGSISTLTIQRTEQRDSAMYRCASSLDRGPYGNTIYFGEGSWLTVV.

V gene TRBV30 combines with J gene TRBJ2-1, with 10 bases identical to TRBD2. CDR3 length: 13 amino acids. The germline gives CDR1 GTSNPN, CDR2 SVGIG (reference sequence). J gave up 6 bases and V 4 bases, and 3 bases lay outside the gene matches. CDR3 nucleotides: TGTGCCTGGACTAGCGGGGGATTCAATGAGCAGTTCTTC. It encodes CAWTSGGFNEQFF.

This chain links TRBV9 with TRBJ2-1; 8 positions agree with TRBD1. The CDR3 has 16 residues. V shed 1 base and J 3 bases; nucleotides not matched to a gene: 6. Germline loops: CDR1 SGDLS, CDR2 YYNGEE. CDR3 amino acids: CASSVSGQGNYNEQFF. The CDR3 DNA reads as TGTGCCAGCAGCGTAAGCGGACAGGGAAACTACAATGAGCAGTTCTTC.

The V call is TRBV27, the J call TRBJ2-7, with a weak D call TRBD1 (6 bases). This CDR3 spans 15 amino acids. Germline values: CDR1 MNHEY, CDR2 SMNVEV (reference sequence). Trimming took off 4 bases at V and 1 base at J, with 14 bases between the two ends. The CDR3 DNA is TGTGCCAGCAGTTCTCTGGGGGCCCTGTCCTACGAGCAGTACTTC. It specifies CASSSLGALSYEQYF.

The rearrangement joins TRBV30 to TRBJ1-2; TRBD1 agrees at 7 bases. The CDR3 has 13 amino acids. In germline, CDR1 is GTSNPN, CDR2 SVGIG (reference sequence). The junction had 8 bases not matched to a gene; V was cut back by 7 bases and J by 3 bases. In DNA, the CDR3 is TGTGCCTCCGCGGTCGACAGGGACTATGGCTACACCTTC. It codes for CASAVDRDYGYTF.

The genes are TRBV5-1 and TRBJ2-1, with D perhaps TRBD2 (6 bases). CDR3 length: 16 residues. Germline CDR1 is SGHRS and CDR2 is YFSETQ. The V end was cut by 4 bases, the J end by 4 bases, with 18 bases between. CDR3 sequence (DNA): TGCGCCAGCAGCGTTGCGGGGAACGTCGGGTACAATGAGCAGTTCTTC. Translated, it gives CASSVAGNVGYNEQFF.

The V call is TRBV5-1, the J call TRBJ1-6; unclear D gene. Germline assignment: CDR1 SGHRS and CDR2 YFSETQ. The ends were cut back, 1 base at V and 6 bases at J, with 8 bases in the middle. The length of the CDR3 is 14 residues. The CDR3 spells CASSLRGANSPLHF. CDR3 bases: TGCGCCAGCAGCTTGCGGGGAGCTAATTCACCCCTCCACTTT.

This chain uses TRBV30 with TRBJ2-5; D is possibly TRBD1 (6 bases). Germline V gene sequence: CDR1 GTSNPN, CDR2 SVGIG (reference sequence). The length of the CDR3 is 14 residues. V was pared by 1 base and J by 4 bases, with 13 bases between. This CDR3 reads CAWSGGGRRETQYF. The DNA of the CDR3 is TGTGCCTGGAGTGGAGGGGGACGGCGAGAGACCCAGTACTTC. Filled out from reference TRBV30 and TRBJ2-5, the complete variable domain reads SQTIHQWPATLVQPVGSPLSLECTVEGTSNPNLYWYRQAAGRGLQLLFYSVGIGQISSEVPQNLSASRPQDRQFILSSKKLLLSDSGFYLCAWSGGGRRETQYFGPGTRLLVL.

This chain connects TRBV6-5 to TRBJ1-1; D possibly corresponds to TRBD1 (5 bases). Trimming removed 2 bases from V and 0 bases from J, with 7 bases in between. Germline V gene lookup returns CDR1 MNHEY and CDR2 SVGAGI. The CDR3 consists of 14 residues. The DNA of the CDR3 is TGTGCCAGCAGTTACGGGGGGATGAACACTGAAGCTTTCTTT. It specifies CASSYGGMNTEAFF.

The CDR3 region has the DNA TGTGCCAGCTCACCCCTCACGGGTCTTTATGGCTACACCTTC. Protein: CASSPLTGLYGYTF. The V gene is TRBV18, the J gene TRBJ1-2; D not resolved. The CDR3 consists of 14 residues. Germline-derived CDR1 and CDR2 are KGHSH and LQKENI. The V gene lost 3 bases and the J gene lost 5 bases, with 13 bases spanning the gap.

V and J are TRBV10-3 and TRBJ2-7, with a tentative D call TRBD2 (7 bases). The CDR3 runs to 14 residues. CDR1 ENHRY and CDR2 SYGVKD come from the germline V gene. Trimming stripped 3 bases from V and 7 bases from J, with 16 bases between. This CDR3 is CAISEVGGAGEQYF. In DNA, the CDR3 is TGTGCCATCAGTGAAGTAGGGGGGGCGGGTGAGCAGTACTTC.

The chain carries TRBV19 and TRBJ2-7; D is unresolved. This CDR3 is built from 14 residues. V lost 5 bases and J lost 1, with 12 bases in between. Germline CDR1 reads LNHDA; CDR2 reads SQIVND (reference sequence). CDR3 sequence (DNA): TGTGCCAGTAGTCAGGCAGGTGGGTCCTACGAGCAGTACTTC. It codes for CASSQAGGSYEQYF.

The chain uses TRBV9 and TRBJ2-7, with D perhaps matching TRBD1 (6 bases). Germline loops: CDR1 SGDLS, CDR2 YYNGEE. Deletions cut 0 bases from V and 1 base from J, with 8 bases between. The CDR3 spans 14 residues. The CDR3 is CASSVGGQSYEQYF. CDR3 nucleotides: TGTGCCAGCAGCGTAGGGGGGCAATCCTACGAGCAGTACTTC.

This clone was found once. The chain joins TRBV7-8 to TRBJ2-2, with 10 nucleotides matching TRBD2. The CDR3 totals 22 residues. V dropped 3 bases and J dropped 4; count of bases not matched to a gene: 23. The germline V gene encodes CDR1 SGHVS and CDR2 FQNEAQ. The CDR3 nucleotides read TGTGCCAGCAGCTTTGGGGGAGCGGGGGGGTCTTCAACAAATACCGCCACCGGGGAGCTGTTTTTT. This codes for CASSFGGAGGSSTNTATGELFF.

The chain combines TRBV14 with TRBJ2-3; 7 bases are shared with TRBD1. The CDR3 extends over 13 amino acids. V lost 4 bases and J lost 13; bases outside the gene matches: 11. CDR1 and CDR2 (germline): SGHDN, FVKESK. Written as DNA, the CDR3 is TGTGCCAGCAGCCCCAGCCGGACAGGTGGGAAGTATTTT. It codes for CASSPSRTGGKYF.

V and J are TRBV6-5 and TRBJ2-1; TRBD2 aligns across 11 bases. Germline values: CDR1 MNHEY, CDR2 SVGAGI. Trimming at V came to 7 bases and at J to 6 bases, leaving 8 bases not matched to a gene. The CDR3 runs to 15 residues. The CDR3 region has the DNA TGTGCCAGCATCAAACTAGCGGGGGCTATCAATGAGCAGTTCTTC. Protein: CASIKLAGAINEQFF.

The chain has TRBV19 and TRBJ2-3; D is perhaps TRBD2 (7 bases). Trimming left V 6 bases short and J 6 bases short, with 10 bases between. CDR3 length: 12 amino acids. Germline V gives CDR1 LNHDA, CDR2 SQIVND (reference sequence). CDR3 in amino acids: CASSGGPDTQYF. Here the CDR3 DNA reads TGTGCCAGTAGCGGGGGGCCGGATACGCAGTATTTT.

This chain uses TRBV9 with TRBJ1-5, with D hard to call. CDR1 is SGDLS and CDR2 is YYNGEE in the germline V gene. The CDR3 has 14 residues. The V gene lost 10 bases and the J gene lost 6 bases, with 20 bases spanning the gap. Here the CDR3 DNA reads TGTGCCGAAGCGATGAGGGATTCGGTTCAGCCCCAGCATTTT. Amino acids: CAEAMRDSVQPQHF.

The chain combines TRBV10-3 with TRBJ1-2; 7 nucleotides line up with TRBD1. Germline CDR1 is ENHRY and CDR2 is SYGVKD. The CDR3 contains 13 residues. The junction had 8 bases not matched to a gene; V was cut back by 7 bases and J by 6 bases. This CDR3 is CAITSTGEHGYTF. The CDR3 DNA follows: TGTGCCATCACATCCACAGGGGAGCATGGCTACACCTTC.